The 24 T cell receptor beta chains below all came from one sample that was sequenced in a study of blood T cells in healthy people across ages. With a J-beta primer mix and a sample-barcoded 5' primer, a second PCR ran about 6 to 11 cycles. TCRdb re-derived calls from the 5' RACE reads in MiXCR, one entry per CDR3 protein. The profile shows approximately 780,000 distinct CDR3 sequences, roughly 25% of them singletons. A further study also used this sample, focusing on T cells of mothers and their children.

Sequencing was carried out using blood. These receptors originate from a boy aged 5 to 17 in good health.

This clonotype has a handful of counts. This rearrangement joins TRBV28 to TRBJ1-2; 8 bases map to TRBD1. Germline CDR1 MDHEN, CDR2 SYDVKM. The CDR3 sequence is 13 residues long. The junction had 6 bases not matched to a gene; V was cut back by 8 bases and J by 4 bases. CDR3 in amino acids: CASAVTGGYGYTF. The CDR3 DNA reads TGTGCCAGCGCGGTCACAGGGGGCTATGGCTACACCTTC.

As DNA, the CDR3 is TGTGCCAGCAGCTCCCAGGACGGTACCTACGAGCAGTACTTC. Translating it yields CASSSQDGTYEQYF. The V gene is TRBV7-2, the J gene TRBJ2-7; D is unresolved. The CDR3 is 14 residues long. The V gene lost 4 bases and the J gene lost 2 bases, with 12 bases spanning the gap. CDR1 and CDR2 from the germline V gene are SGHTA and FQGNSA.

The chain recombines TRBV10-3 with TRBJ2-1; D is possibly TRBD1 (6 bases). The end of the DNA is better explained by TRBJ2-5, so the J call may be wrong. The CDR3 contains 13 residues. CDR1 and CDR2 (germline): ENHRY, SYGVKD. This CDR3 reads CAISGQEEETQYF. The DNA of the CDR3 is TGTGCCATCAGTGGACAGGAAGAAGAGACCCAGTACTTC.

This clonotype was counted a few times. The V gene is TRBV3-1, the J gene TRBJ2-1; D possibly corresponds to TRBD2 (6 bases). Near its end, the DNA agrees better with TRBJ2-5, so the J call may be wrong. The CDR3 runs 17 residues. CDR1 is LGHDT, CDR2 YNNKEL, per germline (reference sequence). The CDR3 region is CASSQLATGVRKETQYF. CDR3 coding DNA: TGTGCCAGCAGCCAATTAGCTACGGGGGTAAGGAAGGAGACCCAGTACTTC.

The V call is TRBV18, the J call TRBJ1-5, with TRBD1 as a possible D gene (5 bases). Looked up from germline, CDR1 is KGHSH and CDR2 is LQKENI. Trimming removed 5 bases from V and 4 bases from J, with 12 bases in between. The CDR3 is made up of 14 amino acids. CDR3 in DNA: TGTGCCAGCTCATCCCAGGGAAAGAATCAGCCCCAGCATTTT. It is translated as CASSSQGKNQPQHF.

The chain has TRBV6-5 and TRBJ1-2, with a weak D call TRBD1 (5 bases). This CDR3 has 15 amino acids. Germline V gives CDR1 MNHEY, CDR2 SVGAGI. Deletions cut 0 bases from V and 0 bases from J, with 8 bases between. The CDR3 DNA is TGTGCCAGCAGTTACTCGACAGAACCTAACTATGGCTACACCTTC. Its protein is CASSYSTEPNYGYTF.

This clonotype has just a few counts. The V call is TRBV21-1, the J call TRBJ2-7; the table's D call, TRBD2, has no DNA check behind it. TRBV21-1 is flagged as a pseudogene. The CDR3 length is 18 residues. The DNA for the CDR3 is TGTGCCAGCAGCAAAGTGCGGGGTCGGAGCGGGGGGACTTACGAGCAGTACTTC. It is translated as CASSKVRGRSGGTYEQYF.

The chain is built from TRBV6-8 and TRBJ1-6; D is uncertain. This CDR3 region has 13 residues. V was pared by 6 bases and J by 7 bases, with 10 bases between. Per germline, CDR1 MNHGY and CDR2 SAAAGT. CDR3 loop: CASSRSGNSPLHF. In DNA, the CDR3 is TGTGCCAGCAGCCGCTCGGGGAATTCACCCCTCCACTTT.

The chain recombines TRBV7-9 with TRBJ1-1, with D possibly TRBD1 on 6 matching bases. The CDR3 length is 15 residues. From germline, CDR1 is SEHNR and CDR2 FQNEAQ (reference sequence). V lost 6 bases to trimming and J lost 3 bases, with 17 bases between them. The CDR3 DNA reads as TGTGCCAGCAGTACGTTGGGGGCTGGGGACACTGAAGCTTTCTTT. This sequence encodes CASSTLGAGDTEAFF.

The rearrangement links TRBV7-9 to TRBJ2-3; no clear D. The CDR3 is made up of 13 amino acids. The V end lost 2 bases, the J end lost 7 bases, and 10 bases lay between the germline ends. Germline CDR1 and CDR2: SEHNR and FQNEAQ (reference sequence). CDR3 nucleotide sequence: TGTGCCAGCAGCTTATCAGTCGAGAATACGCAGTATTTT. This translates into CASSLSVENTQYF.

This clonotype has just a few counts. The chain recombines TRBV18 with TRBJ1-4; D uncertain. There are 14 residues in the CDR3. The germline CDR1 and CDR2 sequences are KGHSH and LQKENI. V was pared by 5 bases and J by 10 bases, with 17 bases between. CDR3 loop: CASSAPPEDIKLFF. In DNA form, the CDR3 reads TGTGCCAGCTCAGCCCCGCCCGAAGATATAAAACTGTTTTTT.

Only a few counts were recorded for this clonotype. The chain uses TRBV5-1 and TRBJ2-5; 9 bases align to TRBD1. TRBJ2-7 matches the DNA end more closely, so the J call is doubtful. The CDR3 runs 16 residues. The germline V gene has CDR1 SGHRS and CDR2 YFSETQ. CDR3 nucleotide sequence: TGCGCCAGCAGCTTGTCTCCGGGACAGGGAGGGAGCGAGCAGTACTTC. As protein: CASSLSPGQGGSEQYF.

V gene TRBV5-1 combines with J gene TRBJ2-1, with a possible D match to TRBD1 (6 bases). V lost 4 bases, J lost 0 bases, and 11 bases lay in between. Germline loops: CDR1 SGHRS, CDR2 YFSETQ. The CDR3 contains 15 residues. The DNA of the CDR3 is TGCGCCAGCAGCGATCAGGGGATCTCCTACAATGAGCAGTTCTTC. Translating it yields CASSDQGISYNEQFF.

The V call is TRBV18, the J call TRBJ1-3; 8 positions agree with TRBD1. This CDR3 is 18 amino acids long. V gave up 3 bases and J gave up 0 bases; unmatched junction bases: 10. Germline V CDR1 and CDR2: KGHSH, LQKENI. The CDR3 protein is CASSPPLGQEPSGNTIYF. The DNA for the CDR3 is TGTGCCAGCTCACCGCCACTGGGACAGGAACCCTCTGGAAACACCATATATTTT.

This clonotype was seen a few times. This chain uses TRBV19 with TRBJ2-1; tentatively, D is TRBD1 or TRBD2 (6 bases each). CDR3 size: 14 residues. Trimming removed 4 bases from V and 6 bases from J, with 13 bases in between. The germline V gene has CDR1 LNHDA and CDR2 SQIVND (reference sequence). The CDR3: CASSSGTPFNEQFF. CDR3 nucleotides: TGTGCCAGTAGTAGCGGGACACCATTCAATGAGCAGTTCTTC.

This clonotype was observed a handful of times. CDR3 protein: CASSREPRNIQYF. The CDR3 nucleotides are TGTGCCAGCTCACGAGAGCCACGAAACATTCAGTACTTC. The rearrangement links TRBV18 to TRBJ2-4; D is unclear. This CDR3 is 13 amino acids long. The germline CDR1 and CDR2 sequences are KGHSH and LQKENI. Trimming left V 4 bases short and J 6 bases short, with 10 bases between.

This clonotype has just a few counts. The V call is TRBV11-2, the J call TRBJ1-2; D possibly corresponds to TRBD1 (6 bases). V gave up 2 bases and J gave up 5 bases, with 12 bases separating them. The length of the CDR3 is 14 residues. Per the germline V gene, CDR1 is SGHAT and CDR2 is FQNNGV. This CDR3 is CASSLWKDRYGYTF. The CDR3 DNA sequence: TGTGCCAGCAGCTTATGGAAGGACAGATATGGCTACACCTTC.

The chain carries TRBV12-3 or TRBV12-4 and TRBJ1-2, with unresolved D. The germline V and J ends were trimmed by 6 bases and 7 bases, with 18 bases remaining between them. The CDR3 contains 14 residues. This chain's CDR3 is CASSPGLMERGYTF. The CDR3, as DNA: TGTGCCAGCAGCCCGGGCCTCATGGAGCGTGGCTACACCTTC.

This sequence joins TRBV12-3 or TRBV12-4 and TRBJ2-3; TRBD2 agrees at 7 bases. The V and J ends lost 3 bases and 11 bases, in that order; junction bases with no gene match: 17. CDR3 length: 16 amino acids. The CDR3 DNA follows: TGTGCCAGCAGTTTCGCGGGGGACTTCAGCGCAGATGTGCAGTATTTT. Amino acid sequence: CASSFAGDFSADVQYF.

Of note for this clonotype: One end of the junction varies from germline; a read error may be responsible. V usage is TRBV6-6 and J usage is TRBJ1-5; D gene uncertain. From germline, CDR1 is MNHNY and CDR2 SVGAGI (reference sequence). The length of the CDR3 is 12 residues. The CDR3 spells CASGYSGQPQHF. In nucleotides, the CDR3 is TGTGCCAGCGGTTACTCGGGGCAGCCCCAGCATTTT.

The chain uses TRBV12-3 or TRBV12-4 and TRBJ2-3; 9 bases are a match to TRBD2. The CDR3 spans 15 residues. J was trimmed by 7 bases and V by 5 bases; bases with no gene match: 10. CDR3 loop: CASSKRGALTHTQYF. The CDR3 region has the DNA TGTGCCAGCAGTAAGCGGGGGGCCCTAACCCATACGCAGTATTTT.

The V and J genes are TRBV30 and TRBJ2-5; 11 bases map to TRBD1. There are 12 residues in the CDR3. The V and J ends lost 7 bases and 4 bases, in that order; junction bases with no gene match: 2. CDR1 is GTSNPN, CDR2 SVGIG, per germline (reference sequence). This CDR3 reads CAYGTGGETQYF. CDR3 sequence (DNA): TGTGCCTACGGGACAGGGGGAGAGACCCAGTACTTC.

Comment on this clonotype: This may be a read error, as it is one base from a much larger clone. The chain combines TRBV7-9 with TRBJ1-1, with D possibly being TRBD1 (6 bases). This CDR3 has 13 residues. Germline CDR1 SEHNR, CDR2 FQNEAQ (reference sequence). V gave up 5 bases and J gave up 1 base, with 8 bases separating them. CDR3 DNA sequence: TGTGCCAGCAGCGGACAGAAGAACACTGAAGCTTTCTTT. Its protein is CASSGQKNTEAFF.

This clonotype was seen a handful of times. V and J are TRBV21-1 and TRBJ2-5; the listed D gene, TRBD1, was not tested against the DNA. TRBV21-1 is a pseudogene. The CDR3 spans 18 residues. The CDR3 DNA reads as TGTGCCAGCAGCAATTCTGGACGGGGACCGGGGGGCCAAGAGACCCAGTACTTC. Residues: CASSNSGRGPGGQETQYF.